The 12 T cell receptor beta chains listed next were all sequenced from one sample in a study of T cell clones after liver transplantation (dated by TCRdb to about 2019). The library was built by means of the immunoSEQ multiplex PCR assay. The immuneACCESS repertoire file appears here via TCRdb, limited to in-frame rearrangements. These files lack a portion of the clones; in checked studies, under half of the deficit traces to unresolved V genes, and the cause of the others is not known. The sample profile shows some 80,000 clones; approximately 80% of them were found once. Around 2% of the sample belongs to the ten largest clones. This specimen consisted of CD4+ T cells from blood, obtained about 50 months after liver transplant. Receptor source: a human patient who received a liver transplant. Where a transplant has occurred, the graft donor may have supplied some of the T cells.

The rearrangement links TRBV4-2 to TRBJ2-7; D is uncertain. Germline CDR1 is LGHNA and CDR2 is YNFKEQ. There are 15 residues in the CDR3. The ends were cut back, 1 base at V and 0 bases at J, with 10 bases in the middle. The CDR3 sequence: CASSQALLSSYEQYF. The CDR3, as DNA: TGTGCCAGCAGCCAAGCCCTGTTGAGCTCCTACGAGCAGTACTTC.

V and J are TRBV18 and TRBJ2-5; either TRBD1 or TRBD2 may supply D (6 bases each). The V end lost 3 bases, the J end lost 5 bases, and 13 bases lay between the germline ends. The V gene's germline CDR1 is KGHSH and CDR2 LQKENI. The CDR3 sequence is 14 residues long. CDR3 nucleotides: TGTGCCAGCTCACCTCCGGGGGCGAGGGAGACCCAGTACTTC. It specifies CASSPPGARETQYF. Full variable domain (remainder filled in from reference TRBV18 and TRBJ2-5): NAGVMQNPRHLVRRRGQEARLRCSPMKGHSHVYWYRQLPEEGLKFMVYLQKENIIDESGMPKERFSAEFPKEGPSILRIQQVVRGDSAAYFCASSPPGARETQYFGPGTRLLVL.

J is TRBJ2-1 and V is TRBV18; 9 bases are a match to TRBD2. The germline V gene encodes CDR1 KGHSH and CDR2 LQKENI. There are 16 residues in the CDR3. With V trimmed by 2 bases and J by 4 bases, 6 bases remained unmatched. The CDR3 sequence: CASSPVAGGAYNEQFF. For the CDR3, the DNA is TGTGCCAGCTCACCAGTGGCGGGGGGGGCATACAATGAGCAGTTCTTC.

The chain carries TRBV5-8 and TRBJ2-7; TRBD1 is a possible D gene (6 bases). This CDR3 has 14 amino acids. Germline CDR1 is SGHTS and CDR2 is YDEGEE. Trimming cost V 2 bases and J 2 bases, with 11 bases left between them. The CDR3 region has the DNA TGTGCCAGCAGCTTAGGACAGATTCCCTACGAGCAGTACTTC. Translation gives CASSLGQIPYEQYF.

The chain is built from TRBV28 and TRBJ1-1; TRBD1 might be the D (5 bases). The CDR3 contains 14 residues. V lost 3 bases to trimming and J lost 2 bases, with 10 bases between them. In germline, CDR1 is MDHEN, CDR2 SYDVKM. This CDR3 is CASSLGGVNTEAFF. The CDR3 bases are TGTGCCAGCAGTTTGGGGGGGGTAAACACTGAAGCTTTCTTT.

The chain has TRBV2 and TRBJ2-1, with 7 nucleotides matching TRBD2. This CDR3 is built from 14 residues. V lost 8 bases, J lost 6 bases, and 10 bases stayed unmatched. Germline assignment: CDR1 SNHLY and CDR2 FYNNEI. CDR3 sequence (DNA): TGTGCCAGCGACCGTCGGGGGGAGGGCAATGAGCAGTTCTTC. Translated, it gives CASDRRGEGNEQFF.

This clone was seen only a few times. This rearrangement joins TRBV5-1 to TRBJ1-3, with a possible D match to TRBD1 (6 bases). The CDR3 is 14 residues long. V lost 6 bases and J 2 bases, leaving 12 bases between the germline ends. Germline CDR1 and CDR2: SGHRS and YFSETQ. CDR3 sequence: CASTEQGPGNTIYF. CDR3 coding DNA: TGCGCCAGCACAGAACAGGGCCCTGGAAACACCATATATTTT.

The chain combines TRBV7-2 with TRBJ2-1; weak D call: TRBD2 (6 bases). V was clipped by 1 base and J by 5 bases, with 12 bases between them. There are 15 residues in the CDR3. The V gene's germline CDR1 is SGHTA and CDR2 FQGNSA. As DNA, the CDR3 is TGTGCCAGCAGCTTAGTCCCCCTAGCGAACAATGAGCAGTTCTTC. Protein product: CASSLVPLANNEQFF.

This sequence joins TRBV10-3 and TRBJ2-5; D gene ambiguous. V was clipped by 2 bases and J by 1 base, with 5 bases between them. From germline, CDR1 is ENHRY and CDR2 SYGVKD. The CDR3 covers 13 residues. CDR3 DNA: TGTGCCATCAGTGAGCGCGGCCAAGAGACCCAGTACTTC. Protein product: CAISERGQETQYF.

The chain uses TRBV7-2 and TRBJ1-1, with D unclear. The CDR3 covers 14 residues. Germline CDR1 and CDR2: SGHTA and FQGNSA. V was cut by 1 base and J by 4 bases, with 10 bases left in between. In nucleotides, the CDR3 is TGTGCCAGCAGCTTAGTCGGAGAAGGCACTGAAGCTTTCTTT. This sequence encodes CASSLVGEGTEAFF.

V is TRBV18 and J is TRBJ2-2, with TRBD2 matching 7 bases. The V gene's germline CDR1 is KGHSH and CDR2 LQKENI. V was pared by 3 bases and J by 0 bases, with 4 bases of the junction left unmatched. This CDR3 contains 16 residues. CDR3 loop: CASSPVRGANTGELFF. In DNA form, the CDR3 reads TGTGCCAGCTCACCTGTACGGGGGGCGAACACCGGGGAGCTGTTTTTT. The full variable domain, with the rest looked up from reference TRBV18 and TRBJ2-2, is NAGVMQNPRHLVRRRGQEARLRCSPMKGHSHVYWYRQLPEEGLKFMVYLQKENIIDESGMPKERFSAEFPKEGPSILRIQQVVRGDSAAYFCASSPVRGANTGELFFGEGSRLTVL.

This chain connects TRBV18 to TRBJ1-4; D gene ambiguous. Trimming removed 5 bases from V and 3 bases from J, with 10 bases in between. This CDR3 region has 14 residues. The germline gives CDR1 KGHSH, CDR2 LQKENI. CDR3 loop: CASSDKRANEKLFF. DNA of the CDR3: TGTGCCAGCTCAGACAAGCGTGCTAATGAAAAACTGTTTTTT.